The 25 T cell receptor beta chains presented below share a single source sample, sequenced in a study of T cells after yellow fever vaccination. One entry per CDR3 protein, called by TCRdb with MiXCR from the 5' RACE reads. The table includes some 150,000 distinct CDR3 sequences, 6.6% detected once. Specimen: CD4+ T cells sorted from PBMCs, collected 10 days after the yellow fever booster vaccination. The receptors derive from a man aged 30 to 39 who received the YFV17D yellow fever vaccine.

V gene TRBV4-1 combines with J gene TRBJ2-4, with no clear D. Germline V CDR1 and CDR2: MGHRA, YSYEKL. The V gene lost 0 bases and the J gene lost 4 bases, with 7 bases spanning the gap. CDR3 length equals 14 residues. The CDR3 nucleotides read TGCGCCAGCAGCCAAGAATGGGTAAAAAACATTCAGTACTTC. Encoded protein: CASSQEWVKNIQYF.

This clonotype was counted many times. The chain is built from TRBV10-3 and TRBJ2-4; TRBD2 aligns across 9 bases. V was clipped by 5 bases and J by 9 bases; unmatched bases: 8. Germline V gene data show CDR1 as ENHRY and CDR2 as SYGVKD. The CDR3 contains 14 residues. DNA for the CDR3: TGTGCCATCAGTCCCGGGACTAGCTCGGGCATTCAGTACTTC. Amino acids: CAISPGTSSGIQYF.

At least ten counts were recorded for this clonotype. This chain connects TRBV5-1 to TRBJ2-1, with 13 bases matching TRBD2. CDR3 length equals 17 residues. Trimming at V came to 4 bases and at J to 7 bases, leaving 11 bases not matched to a gene. Germline-derived CDR1 and CDR2 are SGHRS and YFSETQ. The CDR3 nucleotides are TGCGCCAGCAGCCCGGGACTAGCGGGACTCGCGGGGAATGAGCAGTTCTTC. It is translated as CASSPGLAGLAGNEQFF. The whole variable domain, filled in from reference TRBV5-1 and TRBJ2-1, reads KAGVTQTPRYLIKTRGQQVTLSCSPISGHRSVSWYQQTPGQGLQFLFEYFSETQRNKGNFPGRFSGRQFSNSRSEMNVSTLELGDSALYLCASSPGLAGLAGNEQFFGPGTRLTVL.

This clonotype was seen many times. The chain is built from TRBV7-8 and TRBJ2-3; D remains ambiguous. V was pared by 7 bases and J by 5 bases, with 7 bases between. This CDR3 comprises 11 residues. CDR1 is SGHVS and CDR2 is FQNEAQ in the germline V gene. The CDR3 nucleotides are TGTGCCAGCACCATCGGAGATACGCAGTATTTT. It is translated as CASTIGDTQYF. The full variable domain, completed using reference TRBV7-8 and TRBJ2-3, is GAGVSQSPRYKVAKRGQDVALRCDPISGHVSLFWYQQALGQGPEFLTYFQNEAQLDKSGLPSDRFFAERPEGSVSTLKIQRTQQEDSAVYLCASTIGDTQYFGPGTRLTVL.

This clonotype has a count of ten or more. The rearrangement links TRBV24-1 to TRBJ1-5, with D perhaps matching TRBD1 (5 bases). CDR3 length: 13 residues. Trimming shortened V by 9 bases and J by 4 bases, and 12 bases separated the two germline ends. CDR1 and CDR2 from the germline V gene are KGHDR and SFDVKD. DNA of the CDR3: TGTGCCACCGGCCTCGGGGGGAATCAGCCCCAGCATTTT. This sequence encodes CATGLGGNQPQHF.

Many counts were recorded for this clonotype. This chain uses TRBV6-1 with TRBJ2-1; 9 positions match TRBD1. Looked up from germline, CDR1 is MNHNS and CDR2 is SASEGT. The V gene end was trimmed by 5 bases and the J gene end by 5 bases; junction bases not matched to a gene: 7. The CDR3 consists of 15 residues. CDR3 in DNA: TGTGCCAGCAGTAAATGGGGACAGGGAGACAATGAGCAGTTCTTC. This encodes CASSKWGQGDNEQFF.

This clonotype was picked up many times. The genes are TRBV7-9 and TRBJ2-2, with D tentatively TRBD2 (6 bases). Between the trimmed V and J ends, which lost 5 bases and 6 bases, there was a span of 13 bases. Germline CDR1 is SEHNR and CDR2 is FQNEAQ (reference sequence). CDR3 length equals 14 residues. CDR3 sequence reads: CASSATREAGELFF. CDR3 sequence (DNA): TGTGCCAGCAGCGCGACCAGGGAGGCCGGGGAGCTGTTTTTT. Full variable domain (outside the CDR3, taken from reference TRBV7-9 and TRBJ2-2): DTGVSQNPRHKITKRGQNVTFRCDPISEHNRLYWYRQTLGQGPEFLTYFQNEAQLEKSRLLSDRFSAERPKGSFSTLEIQRTEQGDSAMYLCASSATREAGELFFGEGSRLTVL.

The table lists this clonotype with a few counts. This chain joins TRBV6-1 and TRBJ2-3, with a possible D match to TRBD1 (5 bases). The CDR3 length is 14 residues. The V end was cut by 3 bases, the J end by 2 bases, with 9 bases between. Germline CDR1 MNHNS, CDR2 SASEGT. CDR3 in amino acids: CASSDRGPTDTQYF. The CDR3 DNA sequence: TGTGCCAGCAGTGATAGGGGTCCCACAGATACGCAGTATTTT.

This clonotype appeared a few times. This chain uses TRBV4-1 with TRBJ2-2, with D perhaps matching TRBD2 (5 bases). The V end lost 0 bases, the J end lost 7 bases, and 6 bases lay between the germline ends. Germline V gives CDR1 MGHRA, CDR2 YSYEKL. The CDR3 extends over 13 amino acids. The CDR3 DNA sequence: TGCGCCAGCAGCCAAGATGGACTCGGGGAGCTGTTTTTT. Its translation: CASSQDGLGELFF.

The chain carries TRBV24-1 and TRBJ1-5, with D unresolved. This CDR3 spans 18 amino acids. Germline lookup yields CDR1 KGHDR and CDR2 SFDVKD. The V end lost 4 bases, the J end lost 0 bases, and 18 bases lay between the germline ends. Here the CDR3 reads CATSDSQVVGNSNQPQHF. In DNA, the CDR3 is TGTGCCACCAGTGACTCCCAGGTTGTGGGAAATAGCAATCAGCCCCAGCATTTT.

The sample holds many counts of this clonotype. The V call is TRBV28, the J call TRBJ2-7; 7 nucleotides line up with TRBD2. Germline CDR1 MDHEN, CDR2 SYDVKM. With V trimmed by 3 bases and J by 2 bases, 4 bases remained unmatched. The CDR3 is made up of 14 amino acids. The CDR3 is CASSFQSGTYEQYF. CDR3 nucleotides: TGTGCCAGCAGTTTCCAGAGCGGGACCTACGAGCAGTACTTC. The full variable domain, with the rest looked up from reference TRBV28 and TRBJ2-7, is DVKVTQSSRYLVKRTGEKVFLECVQDMDHENMFWYRQDPGLGLRLIYFSYDVKMKEKGDIPEGYSVSREKKERFSLILESASTNQTSMYLCASSFQSGTYEQYFGPGTRLTVT.

This clonotype was seen ten or more times. The chain carries TRBV12-3 or TRBV12-4 and TRBJ2-3, with 7 bases that match TRBD2. This CDR3 contains 14 residues. The junction had 3 bases not matched to a gene; V was cut back by 6 bases and J by 0 bases. This CDR3 is CASRPGLSTDTQYF. The CDR3 nucleotides read TGTGCCAGCAGGCCGGGACTAAGCACAGATACGCAGTATTTT.

The sample holds a few counts of this clonotype. The chain links TRBV19 to TRBJ1-4; TRBD1 aligns across 7 bases. The ends lost 4 bases at V and 5 bases at J; junction bases unmatched: 7. Germline V lookup: CDR1 LNHDA, CDR2 SQIVND (reference sequence). The CDR3 sequence is 15 residues long. CDR3 amino acids: CASSKWTGKNEKLFF. The CDR3 DNA is TGTGCCAGTAGTAAGTGGACAGGAAAGAATGAAAAACTGTTTTTT. The entire variable domain, with the rest obtained from reference TRBV19 and TRBJ1-4, is as follows: DGGITQSPKYLFRKEGQNVTLSCEQNLNHDAMYWYRQDPGQGLRLIYYSQIVNDFQKGDIAEGYSVSREKKESFPLTVTSAQKNPTAFYLCASSKWTGKNEKLFFGSGTQLSVL.

As to this clonotype: Given the absence of the conserved phenylalanine or tryptophan at the CDR3 end, a read error is likely. This chain uses TRBV25-1 with TRBJ2-5; no firm D call. Germline loops: CDR1 MGHDK, CDR2 SYGVNS. Deletions cut 5 bases from V and 1 base from J, with 5 bases between. This CDR3 region has 12 residues. The CDR3 coding sequence is TGTGCCAGCAGTCGCCCCCAAGAGACCCAGTACTTA. It specifies CASSRPQETQYL.

This clonotype showed up many times. This rearrangement joins TRBV24-1 to TRBJ2-3; D gene uncertain. V was clipped by 7 bases and J by 5 bases, with 9 bases between them. The CDR3 runs 12 residues. CDR1 KGHDR and CDR2 SFDVKD come from the germline V gene. The CDR3 loop is CATSQDVDTQYF. The CDR3 DNA reads as TGTGCCACCAGCCAAGACGTAGATACGCAGTATTTT.

This clonotype was counted ten times or more. The chain recombines TRBV12-3 or TRBV12-4 with TRBJ2-3; 8 bases line up with TRBD2. With V trimmed by 3 bases and J by 5 bases, 7 bases remained unmatched. The CDR3 is 15 residues long. CDR3 sequence: CASSFRRLAGDTQYF. The CDR3 region has the DNA TGTGCCAGCAGTTTTCGCAGGCTAGCGGGAGATACGCAGTATTTT.

This clonotype was found many times. The chain carries TRBV27 and TRBJ2-2; D is perhaps TRBD1 (5 bases). This CDR3 region has 14 residues. The V gene lost 5 bases and the J gene lost 6 bases, with 13 bases spanning the gap. In germline, CDR1 is MNHEY, CDR2 SMNVEV (reference sequence). CDR3 nucleotides: TGTGCCAGCAGTCCCTTCCAGGGTCCCGGGGAGCTGTTTTTT. Translated, it gives CASSPFQGPGELFF.

In this sample, this clonotype turned up a few times. The chain is built from TRBV30 and TRBJ2-5; tentative D call: TRBD2 (6 bases). Deletions cut 0 bases from V and 5 bases from J, with 10 bases between. This CDR3 has 13 residues. CDR1 and CDR2 from the germline V gene are GTSNPN and SVGIG (reference sequence). For the CDR3, the DNA is TGTGCCTGGAGTGTAGGAGGGTCCGAGACCCAGTACTTC. Protein product: CAWSVGGSETQYF.

This chain uses TRBV6-1 with TRBJ2-7, with 10 nucleotides matching TRBD2. Germline V CDR1 and CDR2: MNHNS, SASEGT. With V trimmed by 10 bases and J by 1 base, 7 bases remained unmatched. The CDR3 is 14 residues long. CDR3 residues: CATTSSGSSYEQYF. CDR3 nucleotides: TGTGCCACCACCTCTAGCGGGAGTTCCTACGAGCAGTACTTC.

This clonotype was seen repeatedly, ten times or more. This chain uses TRBV7-2 with TRBJ2-5, with D possibly TRBD2 on 5 matching bases. The CDR3 consists of 16 residues. V was pared by 1 base and J by 1 base, with 13 bases between. Germline V CDR1 and CDR2: SGHTA, FQGNSA. CDR3 sequence (DNA): TGTGCCAGCAGCTTAGGCAGCCGAAGCGGCCAAGAGACCCAGTACTTC. It yields the protein CASSLGSRSGQETQYF.

This clonotype was counted many times. The chain links TRBV15 to TRBJ1-5; a possible D gene is TRBD1 (5 bases). In germline, CDR1 is LNHNV, CDR2 YYDKDF (reference sequence). Trimming left V 6 bases short and J 6 bases short, with 15 bases between. This CDR3 spans 14 amino acids. The CDR3 loop reads CATRLGQAGQPQHF. CDR3 sequence (DNA): TGTGCCACCAGATTAGGACAAGCTGGTCAGCCCCAGCATTTT. The complete variable domain, with remaining parts taken from reference TRBV15 and TRBJ1-5, reads DAMVIQNPRYQVTQFGKPVTLSCSQTLNHNVMYWYQQKSSQAPKLLFHYYDKDFNNEADTPDNFQSRRPNTSFCFLDIRSPGLGDTAMYLCATRLGQAGQPQHFGDGTRLSIL.

Many counts were recorded for this clonotype. The V gene is TRBV4-2, the J gene TRBJ2-1; unclear D gene. With 0 bases removed from V and 6 bases from J, the gap between germline ends came to 9 bases. The CDR3 covers 14 residues. Germline-derived CDR1 and CDR2 are LGHNA and YNFKEQ. CDR3 nucleotides: TGTGCCAGCAGCCAAGATCAAGGTATCAATGAGCAGTTCTTC. It codes for CASSQDQGINEQFF.

The V gene is TRBV28, the J gene TRBJ2-7, with 8 nucleotides matching TRBD2. The CDR3 spans 15 residues. V was pared by 6 bases and J by 7 bases, with 14 bases of the junction left unmatched. Germline-derived CDR1 and CDR2 are MDHEN and SYDVKM. CDR3 loop: CASSSGGANLGEQYF. Here the CDR3 DNA reads TGTGCCAGCAGCTCGGGGGGGGCAAACCTGGGGGAGCAGTACTTC.

This clonotype was found many times. The V call is TRBV7-2, the J call TRBJ2-2; D ambiguous. CDR1 is SGHTA, CDR2 FQGNSA, per germline. This CDR3 has 14 amino acids. Trimming pared 2 bases from V and 6 bases from J, leaving 10 bases between. The DNA of the CDR3 is TGTGCCAGCAGCTTACATCCCCCAGCCGGGGAGCTGTTTTTT. Translation: CASSLHPPAGELFF.

This clonotype was counted ten times or more. J is TRBJ2-5 and V is TRBV10-3; TRBD2 agrees at 14 bases. Germline CDR1 is ENHRY and CDR2 is SYGVKD. V shed 6 bases, J shed 5 bases, and the junction held 2 bases outside the gene matches. The CDR3 runs to 14 residues. This CDR3 is CAIRGTSGSETQYF. The CDR3 coding sequence is TGTGCCATCAGGGGGACTAGCGGGAGTGAGACCCAGTACTTC.